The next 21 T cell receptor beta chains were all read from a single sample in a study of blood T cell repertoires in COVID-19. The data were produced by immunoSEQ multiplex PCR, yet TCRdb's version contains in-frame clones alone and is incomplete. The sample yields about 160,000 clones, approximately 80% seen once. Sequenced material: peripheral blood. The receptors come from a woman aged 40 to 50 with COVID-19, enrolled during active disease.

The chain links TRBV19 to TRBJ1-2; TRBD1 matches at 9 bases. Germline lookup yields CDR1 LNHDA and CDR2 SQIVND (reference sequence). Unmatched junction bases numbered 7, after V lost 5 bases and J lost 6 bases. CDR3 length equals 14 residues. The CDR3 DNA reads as TGTGCCAGTAGTGCTACTACAGGGGGCAATGGCTACACCTTC. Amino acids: CASSATTGGNGYTF.

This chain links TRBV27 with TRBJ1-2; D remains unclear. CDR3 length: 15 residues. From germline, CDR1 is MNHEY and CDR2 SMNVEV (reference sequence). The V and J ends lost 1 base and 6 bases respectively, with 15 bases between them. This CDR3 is CASSLWEGSNDGYTF. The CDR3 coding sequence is TGTGCCAGCAGTTTATGGGAGGGCTCGAATGATGGCTACACCTTC.

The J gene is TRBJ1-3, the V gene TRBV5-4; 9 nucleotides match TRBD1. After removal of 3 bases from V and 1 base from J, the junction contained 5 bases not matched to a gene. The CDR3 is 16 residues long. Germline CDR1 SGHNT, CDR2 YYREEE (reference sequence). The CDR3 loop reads CASSSGQGRSGNTIYF. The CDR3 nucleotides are TGTGCCAGCAGCTCAGGACAGGGGCGGTCTGGAAACACCATATATTTT.

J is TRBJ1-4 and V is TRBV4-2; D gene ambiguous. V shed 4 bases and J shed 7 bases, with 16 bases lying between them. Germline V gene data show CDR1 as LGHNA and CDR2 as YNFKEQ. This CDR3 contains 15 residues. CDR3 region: CASSPIGGGGEKLFF. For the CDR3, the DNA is TGTGCCAGCAGCCCCATCGGAGGCGGCGGTGAAAAACTGTTTTTT.

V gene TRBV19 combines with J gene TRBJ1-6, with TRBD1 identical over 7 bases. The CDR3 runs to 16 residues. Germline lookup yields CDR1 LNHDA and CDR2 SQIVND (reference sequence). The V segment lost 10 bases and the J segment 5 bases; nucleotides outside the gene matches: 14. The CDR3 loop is CATRRAGTANNSPLHF. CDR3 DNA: TGTGCCACAAGACGGGCAGGGACAGCCAATAATTCACCCCTCCACTTT.

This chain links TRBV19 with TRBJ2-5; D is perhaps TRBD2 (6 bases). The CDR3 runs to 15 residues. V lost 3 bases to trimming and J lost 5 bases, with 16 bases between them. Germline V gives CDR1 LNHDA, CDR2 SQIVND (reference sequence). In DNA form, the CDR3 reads TGTGCCAGTAGTATGGGTGGGAGGTCGGCCGAGACCCAGTACTTC. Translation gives CASSMGGRSAETQYF. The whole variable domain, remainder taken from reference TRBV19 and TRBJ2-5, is DGGITQSPKYLFRKEGQNVTLSCEQNLNHDAMYWYRQDPGQGLRLIYYSQIVNDFQKGDIAEGYSVSREKKESFPLTVTSAQKNPTAFYLCASSMGGRSAETQYFGPGTRLLVL.

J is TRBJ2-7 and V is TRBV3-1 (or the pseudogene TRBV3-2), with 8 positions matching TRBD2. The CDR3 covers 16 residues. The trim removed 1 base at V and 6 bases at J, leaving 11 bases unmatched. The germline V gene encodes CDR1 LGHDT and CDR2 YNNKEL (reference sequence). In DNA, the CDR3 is TGTGCCAGCAGCCAAGCGAGATCACCGGGGGGGGGCGAGCAGTACTTC. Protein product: CASSQARSPGGGEQYF.

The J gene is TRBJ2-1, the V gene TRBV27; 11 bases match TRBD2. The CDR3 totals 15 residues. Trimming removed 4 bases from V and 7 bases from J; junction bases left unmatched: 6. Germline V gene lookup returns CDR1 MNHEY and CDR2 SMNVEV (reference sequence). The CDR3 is CASSSLLAGANEQFF. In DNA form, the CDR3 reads TGTGCCAGCAGTTCCTTACTAGCGGGGGCGAATGAGCAGTTCTTC.

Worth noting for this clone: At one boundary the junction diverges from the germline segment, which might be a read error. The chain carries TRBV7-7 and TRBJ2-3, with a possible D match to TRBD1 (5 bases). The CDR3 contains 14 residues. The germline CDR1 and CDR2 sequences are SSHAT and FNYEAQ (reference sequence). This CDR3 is CASSLAGAGDTQYF. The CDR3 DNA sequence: TGTGCTAGCAGCTTAGCCGGAGCAGGGGATACGCAGTATTTT.

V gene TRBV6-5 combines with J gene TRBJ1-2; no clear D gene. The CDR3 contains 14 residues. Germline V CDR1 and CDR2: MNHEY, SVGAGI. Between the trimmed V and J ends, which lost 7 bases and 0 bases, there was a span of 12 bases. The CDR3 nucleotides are TGTGCCAGCACCCCCGGGTCAGCTAACTATGGCTACACCTTC. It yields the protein CASTPGSANYGYTF.

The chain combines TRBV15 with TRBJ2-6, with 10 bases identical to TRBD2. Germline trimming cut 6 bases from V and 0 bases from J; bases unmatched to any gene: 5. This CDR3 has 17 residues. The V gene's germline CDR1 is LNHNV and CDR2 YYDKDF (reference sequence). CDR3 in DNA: TGTGCCACCAGTCTAGGACTAGCGGTCTCTGGGGCCAACGTCCTGACTTTC. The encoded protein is CATSLGLAVSGANVLTF.

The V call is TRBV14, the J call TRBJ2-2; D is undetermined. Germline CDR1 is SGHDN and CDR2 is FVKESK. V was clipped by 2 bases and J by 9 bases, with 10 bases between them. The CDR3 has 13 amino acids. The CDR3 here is CASSQRNFWELFF. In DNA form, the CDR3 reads TGTGCCAGCAGCCAACGTAACTTCTGGGAGCTGTTTTTT.

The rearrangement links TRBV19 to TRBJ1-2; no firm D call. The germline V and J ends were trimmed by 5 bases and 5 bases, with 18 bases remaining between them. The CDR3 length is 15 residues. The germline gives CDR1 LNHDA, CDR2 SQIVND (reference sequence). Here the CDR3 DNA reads TGTGCCAGTAGTCCCGGACCGACGACGGGGTATGGCTACACCTTC. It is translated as CASSPGPTTGYGYTF.

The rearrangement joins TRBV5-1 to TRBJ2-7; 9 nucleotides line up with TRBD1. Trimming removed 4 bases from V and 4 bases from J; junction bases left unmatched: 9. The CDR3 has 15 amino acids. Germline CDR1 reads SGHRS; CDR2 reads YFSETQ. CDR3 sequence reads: CASSRDRVPAYEQYF. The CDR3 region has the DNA TGCGCCAGCAGCAGGGACAGGGTTCCGGCGTACGAGCAGTACTTC.

The CDR3 bases are TGTGCCAGCAGCCACGGGGGGCAGTACGAGCAGTACTTC. It codes for CASSHGGQYEQYF. The chain couples TRBV28 to TRBJ2-7, with a tentative D call TRBD2 (7 bases). Germline-derived CDR1 and CDR2 are MDHEN and SYDVKM. The CDR3 consists of 13 residues. V was cut by 6 bases and J by 4 bases, with 13 bases left in between.

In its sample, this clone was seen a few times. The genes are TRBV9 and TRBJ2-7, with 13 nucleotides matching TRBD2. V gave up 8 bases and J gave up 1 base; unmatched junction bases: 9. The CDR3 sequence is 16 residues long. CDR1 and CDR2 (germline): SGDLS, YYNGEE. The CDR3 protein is CARKRVLAGGSYEQYF. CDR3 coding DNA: TGTGCCAGAAAACGGGTACTAGCGGGAGGGTCCTACGAGCAGTACTTC. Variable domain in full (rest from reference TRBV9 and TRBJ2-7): DSGVTQTPKHLITATGQRVTLRCSPRSGDLSVYWYQQSLDQGLQFLIQYYNGEERAKGNILERFSAQQFPDLHSELNLSSLELGDSALYFCARKRVLAGGSYEQYFGPGTRLTVT.

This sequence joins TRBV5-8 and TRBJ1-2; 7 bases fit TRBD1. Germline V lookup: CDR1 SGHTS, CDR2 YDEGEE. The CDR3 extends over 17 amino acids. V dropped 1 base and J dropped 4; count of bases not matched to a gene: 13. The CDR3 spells CASSLQNVAGGSYGYTF. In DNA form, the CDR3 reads TGTGCCAGCAGCTTGCAAAATGTGGCAGGGGGATCCTATGGCTACACCTTC.

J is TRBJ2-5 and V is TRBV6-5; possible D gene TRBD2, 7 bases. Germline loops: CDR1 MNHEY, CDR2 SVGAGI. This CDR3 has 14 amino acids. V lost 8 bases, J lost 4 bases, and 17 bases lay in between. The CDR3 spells CASASGRGSETQYF. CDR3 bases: TGTGCCAGCGCATCGGGGAGGGGGTCAGAGACCCAGTACTTC.

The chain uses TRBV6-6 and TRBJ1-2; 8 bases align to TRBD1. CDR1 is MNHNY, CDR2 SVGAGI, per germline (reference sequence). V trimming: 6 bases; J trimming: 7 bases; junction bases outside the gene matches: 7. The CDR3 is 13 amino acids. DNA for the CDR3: TGTGCCAGCAGCCCGCGGACAGGGATTGGCTACACCTTC. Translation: CASSPRTGIGYTF.

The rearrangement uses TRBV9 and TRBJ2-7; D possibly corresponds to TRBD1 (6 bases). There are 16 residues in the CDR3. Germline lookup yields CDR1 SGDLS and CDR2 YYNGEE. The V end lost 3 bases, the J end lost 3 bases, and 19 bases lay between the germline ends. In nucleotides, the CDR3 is TGTGCCAGCAGCGGGTCCACCGCAGGGGAGAACTACGAGCAGTACTTC. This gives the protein CASSGSTAGENYEQYF.

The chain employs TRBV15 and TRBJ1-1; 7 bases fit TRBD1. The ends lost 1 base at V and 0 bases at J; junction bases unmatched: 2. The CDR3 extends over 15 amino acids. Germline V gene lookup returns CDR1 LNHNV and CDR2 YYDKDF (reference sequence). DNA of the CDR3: TGTGCCACCAGCAGAGGAGGGACAGTGAACACTGAAGCTTTCTTT. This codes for CATSRGGTVNTEAFF.